The rows below give T cell receptor beta chains drawn from one sample of a study of blood T cell repertoires in COVID-19. Libraries were prepared by immunoSEQ multiplex PCR; TCRdb keeps only in-frame clonotypes and omits some of them. The sample includes over 90,000 clones, about 86% of them seen just once. Sequencing was done on a sample of peripheral blood. The receptor source for this set is a man at least 80 years old with acute or convalescent COVID-19. The CDR3 runs from the conserved cysteine through the conserved F or W. Each record gives: clone size, J gene, D gene, V gene, CDR3 DNA, CDR3 protein. D genes are given only for firm matches. The size of a clone is reported for some rows only, either as once, few or many, or as a class for expanded clones.

size: NA
J: TRBJ2-5
D: NA
V: TRBV28
DNA: TGTGCCAGCAGTTTTCAGGACGGTGGGCCGGGGGAGACCCAGTACTTC
CDR3: CASSFQDGGPGETQYF

size: NA
J: TRBJ1-1
D: TRBD1
V: TRBV5-5
DNA: TGTGCCAGCAGCGTTGGGACAGGGGTAGGGGTCACTGAAGCTTTCTTT
CDR3: CASSVGTGVGVTEAFF

size: NA
J: TRBJ2-7
D: NA
V: TRBV21-1
DNA: TGTGCCAGCAGCAAAGGGACCGGGACTAGCGTCTACGAGCAGTACTTC
CDR3: CASSKGTGTSVYEQYF

size: NA
J: TRBJ2-3
D: TRBD2
V: TRBV2
DNA: TGTGCCAGCAGTGTTCGACTAGCGATCACAGATACGCAGTATTTT
CDR3: CASSVRLAITDTQYF

size: NA
J: TRBJ2-2
D: NA
V: TRBV10-3
DNA: TGTGCCACCGCGTGGACACCCAACACCGGGGAGCTGTTTTTT
CDR3: CATAWTPNTGELFF

size: NA
J: TRBJ1-6
D: TRBD1
V: TRBV7-2
DNA: TGTGCCAGCGCTTCTCGTACCGGGACAGGGGATTCACCCCTCCACTTT
CDR3: CASASRTGTGDSPLHF

size: NA
J: TRBJ2-5
D: NA
V: TRBV9
DNA: TGTGCCAGCAGCGCCGAGGGGGGGAGGTTGGAGACCCAGTACTTC
CDR3: CASSAEGGRLETQYF

size: NA
J: TRBJ1-5
D: NA
V: TRBV7-8
DNA: TGTGCCAGCAGCTTCGGGAGGGGCGGCAATCAGCCCCAGCATTTT
CDR3: CASSFGRGGNQPQHF

size: NA
J: TRBJ2-3
D: TRBD2
V: TRBV7-3
DNA: TGTGCCAGCAGCTTAAGGGGGGGAGCAGATACGCAGTATTTT
CDR3: CASSLRGGADTQYF

size: NA
J: TRBJ1-2
D: NA
V: TRBV5-4
DNA: TGTGCCAGCAGACCCTACAGGGAGTATGGCTACACCTTC
CDR3: CASRPYREYGYTF

size: NA
J: TRBJ2-7
D: NA
V: TRBV5-1
DNA: TGCGCCAGCAGCTCCGGGGTCGCCTACTACGAGCAGTACTTC
CDR3: CASSSGVAYYEQYF

size: NA
J: TRBJ2-2
D: NA
V: TRBV5-1
DNA: TGCGCCAGCAGCTTGGCCCAGGAAGGCGGGGAGCTGTTTTTT
CDR3: CASSLAQEGGELFF

size: NA
J: TRBJ2-7
D: NA
V: TRBV27
DNA: TGTGCCAGCAACCCTTCGGGTTTAATTTACGAGCAGTACTTC
CDR3: CASNPSGLIYEQYF

size: few
J: TRBJ1-1
D: NA
V: TRBV11-2
DNA: TGTGCCAGCAGCTTAGGGCAACGAGCTTTCTTT
CDR3: CASSLGQRAFF

size: NA
J: TRBJ2-1
D: TRBD2
V: TRBV30
DNA: TGTGCCTGGCAACTAGCGGGAGGGTACAATGAGCAGTTCTTC
CDR3: CAWQLAGGYNEQFF

size: NA
J: TRBJ2-7
D: NA
V: TRBV12-3/TRBV12-4
DNA: TGTGCCAGCAGTTCCGGGACACACTACGAGCAGTACTTC
CDR3: CASSSGTHYEQYF

size: NA
J: TRBJ1-5
D: NA
V: TRBV21-1
DNA: TGTGCCAGCAGCCGGTGTAGCAATCAGCCCCAGCATTTT
CDR3: CASSRCSNQPQHF

size: NA
J: TRBJ1-5
D: NA
V: TRBV6-1
DNA: TGTGCCAGCAGTGAAGACAGCATTAGCAATCAGCCCCAGCATTTT
CDR3: CASSEDSISNQPQHF

size: NA
J: TRBJ1-6
D: TRBD1
V: TRBV6-5
DNA: TGTGCCAGCAAGGCCCGACAGGGGGAGGATTCACCCCTCCACTTT
CDR3: CASKARQGEDSPLHF

size: NA
J: TRBJ1-2
D: TRBD1
V: TRBV9
DNA: TGTGCCAGCAGCCCCCGGGACAGCTTCTATGGCTACACCTTC
CDR3: CASSPRDSFYGYTF

size: NA
J: TRBJ2-7
D: NA
V: TRBV29-1
DNA: TGCAGCGTTGAAGTTGGAGGGTTCAACGAGCAGTACTTC
CDR3: CSVEVGGFNEQYF

size: NA
J: TRBJ2-5
D: NA
V: TRBV7-2
DNA: TGTGCCAGCAGCTTAGGGAACAGGGAGCAAGAGACCCAGTACTTC
CDR3: CASSLGNREQETQYF

size: few
J: TRBJ1-6
D: TRBD1
V: TRBV7-9
DNA: TGTGCCAGCAGCTCCCAGACAGGGGTGTCACCCCTCCACTTT
CDR3: CASSSQTGVSPLHF

size: NA
J: TRBJ2-2
D: NA
V: TRBV3-1/TRBV3-2
DNA: TGTGCCAGCAGCCCTCGGACAGGAGGGGCCGGGGAGCTGTTTTTT
CDR3: CASSPRTGGAGELFF

size: NA
J: TRBJ2-3
D: TRBD1
V: TRBV6-6
DNA: TGTGCCAGCAGTTACCTGGGAGGACAGGGGACCGATACGCAGTATTTT
CDR3: CASSYLGGQGTDTQYF

size: once
J: TRBJ2-1
D: NA
V: TRBV28
DNA: TGTGCCAGCAGTTTAGGCTATGAGCAGTTCTTC
CDR3: CASSLGYEQFF

size: NA
J: TRBJ1-1
D: NA
V: TRBV15
DNA: TGTGCCACCAGCAGAGATCCCCTGAAGAGCCCCATGAACACTGAAGCTTTCTTT
CDR3: CATSRDPLKSPMNTEAFF

size: NA
J: TRBJ1-3
D: NA
V: TRBV2
DNA: TGTGCCAGCACTCAGGGTAGCTCTGGAAACACCATATATTTT
CDR3: CASTQGSSGNTIYF